The 14 T cell receptor beta chains below all came from one sample that was sequenced in a study of control samples from healthy donors and cancer patients. Profiling relied on immunoSEQ multiplex PCR, and the TCRdb table lists in-frame clones only, not all of them. Of about 150,000 clones listed, around 90% are singletons. Sequencing was done on a sample of blood. The receptors were gathered from a man aged 30-40 years in good health.

On this clone: Distinct nucleotide sequences in the sample also encode this CDR3. In DNA form, the CDR3 reads TGTGCCAGTAGTATAGGCCTCTCCTACGAGCAGTACTTC. It yields the protein CASSIGLSYEQYF. The chain combines TRBV19 with TRBJ2-7; D gene unclear. Germline CDR1 LNHDA, CDR2 SQIVND (reference sequence). CDR3 length: 13 residues. V lost 1 base to trimming and J lost 0 bases, with 4 bases between them. Drawing the rest from reference TRBV19 and TRBJ2-7, the complete variable domain is DGGITQSPKYLFRKEGQNVTLSCEQNLNHDAMYWYRQDPGQGLRLIYYSQIVNDFQKGDIAEGYSVSREKKESFPLTVTSAQKNPTAFYLCASSIGLSYEQYFGPGTRLTVT.

This sequence joins TRBV18 and TRBJ1-5; D gene unclear. CDR1 KGHSH and CDR2 LQKENI come from the germline V gene. The V and J ends lost 4 bases and 5 bases respectively, with 9 bases between them. This CDR3 spans 13 amino acids. The CDR3 sequence is CASSRTADQPQHF. CDR3 nucleotide sequence: TGTGCCAGCTCACGGACGGCAGATCAGCCCCAGCATTTT.

This clone was observed once. The chain uses TRBV25-1 and TRBJ1-6; 8 bases line up with TRBD1. The CDR3 spans 15 residues. J lost 9 bases, V lost 0 bases, and 4 bases had no gene match. CDR1 MGHDK and CDR2 SYGVNS come from the germline V gene. Here the CDR3 reads CASSEYSGTGSPLHF. The CDR3 coding sequence is TGTGCCAGCAGTGAATATTCCGGGACAGGTTCACCCCTCCACTTT.

J is TRBJ1-2 and V is TRBV19; D ambiguous. Germline lookup yields CDR1 LNHDA and CDR2 SQIVND (reference sequence). There are 12 residues in the CDR3. V dropped 1 base and J dropped 5 bases, with 5 bases sitting between them. The CDR3 loop is CASSIGPYGYTF. CDR3 in DNA: TGTGCCAGTAGTATAGGCCCGTATGGCTACACCTTC.

This clone was seen a single time. The chain has TRBV6-2 or TRBV6-3 and TRBJ1-3; no reliable D call. This CDR3 comprises 17 residues. V gave up 2 bases and J gave up 0 bases, with 14 bases separating them. CDR1 and CDR2 (germline): MNHEY, SVGEGT. The CDR3 here is CASSYIGPTASGNTIYF. The CDR3 DNA sequence: TGTGCCAGCAGTTACATCGGCCCGACGGCCTCTGGAAACACCATATATTTT.

The chain employs TRBV9 and TRBJ2-1; 12 positions match TRBD2. This CDR3 region has 16 residues. Per the germline V gene, CDR1 is SGDLS and CDR2 is YYNGEE. Trimming removed 6 bases from V and 1 base from J; junction bases left unmatched: 5. CDR3 amino acids: CASTSGGAESYNEQFF. The CDR3 nucleotides are TGTGCCAGCACTAGCGGGGGGGCCGAGTCCTACAATGAGCAGTTCTTC.

V usage is TRBV11-3 and J usage is TRBJ2-3; TRBD2 matches 10 bases. This CDR3 spans 17 amino acids. V lost 5 bases to trimming and J lost 1 base; unmatched junction nucleotides: 9. Per germline, CDR1 SGHNT and CDR2 YENEEA. The CDR3 DNA reads TGTGCCAGCAGCGAGACAGCGGGGGGGCTTGGCACAGATACGCAGTATTTT. The encoded protein is CASSETAGGLGTDTQYF.

V gene TRBV7-3 combines with J gene TRBJ2-1; tentatively, D is TRBD2 (6 bases). CDR1 and CDR2 from the germline V gene are SGHTA and FQGTGA. The CDR3 spans 15 residues. Trimming took off 2 bases at V and 9 bases at J, with 17 bases between the two ends. The CDR3 sequence: CASSLGVGGGREQFF. In nucleotides, the CDR3 is TGTGCCAGCAGCTTAGGTGTAGGCGGAGGGCGTGAGCAGTTCTTC.

This clone was picked up one time. The J gene is TRBJ2-4, the V gene TRBV7-3, with D possibly TRBD2 on 6 matching bases. The CDR3 totals 18 residues. The germline CDR1 and CDR2 sequences are SGHTA and FQGTGA. The germline V and J ends were trimmed by 0 bases and 0 bases, with 15 bases remaining between them. In nucleotides, the CDR3 is TGTGCCAGCAGCTTAACGGGGCGGCGGGACTTAGCCAAAAACATTCAGTACTTC. Residues: CASSLTGRRDLAKNIQYF.

The table lists this clone with a count of one. The V gene is TRBV18, the J gene TRBJ1-4; 8 nucleotides line up with TRBD1. This CDR3 is built from 15 residues. The J segment lost 3 bases and the V segment lost 5 bases, leaving 5 bases of the junction unmatched. Germline CDR1 is KGHSH and CDR2 is LQKENI. CDR3 bases: TGTGCCAGCTCAACGCCGGGACAGGCTAATGAAAAACTGTTTTTT. Encoded protein: CASSTPGQANEKLFF.

The chain is built from TRBV18 and TRBJ2-7; no firm D call. V lost 4 bases to trimming and J lost 0 bases, with 7 bases between them. This CDR3 has 13 amino acids. Per germline, CDR1 KGHSH and CDR2 LQKENI. The CDR3: CASSHTSSYEQYF. CDR3 DNA: TGTGCCAGCTCACATACCAGCTCCTACGAGCAGTACTTC.

The CDR3 region is CASSPDGSSGNTIYF. DNA of the CDR3: TGTGCCAGCAGTCCCGACGGAAGCTCTGGAAACACCATATATTTT. V and J are TRBV6-5 and TRBJ1-3; D is uncertain. CDR3 length: 15 amino acids. Trimming left V 5 bases short and J 0 bases short, with 11 bases between. Germline lookup yields CDR1 MNHEY and CDR2 SVGAGI.

V usage is TRBV6-4 and J usage is TRBJ2-3, with TRBD2 matching over 8 bases. The CDR3 length is 13 residues. V shed 6 bases, J shed 2 bases, and the junction held 1 base outside the gene matches. Germline CDR1 reads MRHNA; CDR2 reads SNTAGT. This chain's CDR3 is CASSGGATDTQYF. CDR3 DNA sequence: TGTGCCAGCAGCGGGGGGGCCACAGATACGCAGTATTTT.

Written as DNA, the CDR3 is TGTGCCAGCAGCGGACTAGCGGGACTTGTTTTCGCCAAAAACATTCAGTACTTC. It encodes CASSGLAGLVFAKNIQYF. This sequence joins TRBV6-2 or TRBV6-3 and TRBJ2-4; 12 nucleotides match TRBD2. The germline V gene encodes CDR1 MNHEY and CDR2 SVGEGT. V was clipped by 6 bases and J by 1 base; unmatched bases: 10. This CDR3 spans 18 amino acids.